These 32 T cell receptor beta chains originate from one sample sequenced in a study of control samples from healthy donors and cancer patients. TCRdb's copy holds only in-frame clones and misses some; the assay was immunoSEQ multiplex PCR. The top ten hold 8.5% to 10% of the sample, which has some 120,000 clones, approximately 90% seen once. Source material: blood. Source of these receptors: a man younger than 30 in good health.

The genes are TRBV27 and TRBJ2-5; 11 nucleotides agree with TRBD2. The V gene end was trimmed by 0 bases and the J gene end by 2 bases; junction bases not matched to a gene: 8. The V gene's germline CDR1 is MNHEY and CDR2 SMNVEV (reference sequence). The CDR3 length is 18 residues. The CDR3 nucleotides are TGTGCCAGCAGTTTATCCGCCCTAGCGGGGGGCCCACAAGAGACCCAGTACTTC. Its translation: CASSLSALAGGPQETQYF.

The chain employs TRBV15 and TRBJ2-1; D might be TRBD1 (5 bases). This CDR3 contains 17 residues. V lost 2 bases and J lost 2, with 16 bases in between. Germline CDR1 LNHNV, CDR2 YYDKDF (reference sequence). Here the CDR3 reads CATSRYQSRVTYNEQFF. The CDR3 DNA sequence: TGTGCCACCAGCAGATATCAGAGCAGGGTCACCTACAATGAGCAGTTCTTC.

The gene calls are TRBV5-6 and TRBJ1-6, with D perhaps TRBD1 (5 bases). The CDR3 is 15 residues long. Germline V gene data show CDR1 as SGHDT and CDR2 as YYEEEE. The V end lost 2 bases, the J end lost 6 bases, and 12 bases lay between the germline ends. The CDR3 DNA reads TGTGCCAGCAGCTTCCGACAGAGAATTAATTCACCCCTCCACTTT. It encodes CASSFRQRINSPLHF.

The chain couples TRBV6-2 or TRBV6-3 to TRBJ2-2; unclear D gene. CDR1 MNHEY and CDR2 SVGEGT come from the germline V gene. V was clipped by 0 bases and J by 1 base, with 3 bases between them. CDR3 length: 14 residues. DNA for the CDR3: TGTGCCAGCAGTTACTCTGAGAACACCGGGGAGCTGTTTTTT. Translation: CASSYSENTGELFF.

This chain uses TRBV10-1 with TRBJ1-3; D perhaps matches TRBD1 (5 bases). The V end lost 9 bases, the J end lost 1 base, and 7 bases lay between the germline ends. The CDR3 runs to 12 residues. Germline loops: CDR1 WNHNN, CDR2 SYGVQD (reference sequence). The CDR3 here is CASQGSGNTIYF. The CDR3 DNA sequence: TGCGCCAGTCAGGGATCTGGAAACACCATATATTTT.

The chain joins TRBV12-5 to TRBJ2-7; TRBD2 might be the D (5 bases). V lost 0 bases and J 2 bases, leaving 11 bases between the germline ends. Germline CDR1 is LGHNT and CDR2 is FRNRAP. This CDR3 spans 15 amino acids. CDR3 DNA: TGTGCTAGTGGTTTGGTACGAGGGAATCCCTACGAGCAGTACTTC. Its translation: CASGLVRGNPYEQYF.

The V call is TRBV12-3 or TRBV12-4, the J call TRBJ2-2, with TRBD2 as a possible D gene (5 bases). CDR3 length: 13 residues. With 7 bases removed from V and 7 bases from J, the gap between germline ends came to 13 bases. CDR3 protein: CASTGVPGGELFF. The CDR3 DNA sequence: TGTGCCAGCACCGGGGTCCCGGGCGGGGAGCTGTTTTTT.

The chain combines TRBV28 with TRBJ1-1; D possibly corresponds to TRBD1 (6 bases). Germline CDR1 MDHEN, CDR2 SYDVKM. The CDR3 contains 13 residues. Trimming shortened V by 5 bases and J by 4 bases, and 11 bases separated the two germline ends. CDR3 amino acids: CASSPMGATEAFF. The CDR3 DNA reads as TGTGCCAGCAGTCCTATGGGGGCCACTGAAGCTTTCTTT.

The chain joins TRBV9 to TRBJ1-3; D is perhaps TRBD1 (5 bases). Per the germline V gene, CDR1 is SGDLS and CDR2 is YYNGEE. CDR3 length: 15 amino acids. V was clipped by 3 bases and J by 0 bases, with 10 bases between them. CDR3 sequence: CASSAPGPSGNTIYF. In DNA, the CDR3 is TGTGCCAGCAGCGCCCCGGGGCCCTCTGGAAACACCATATATTTT.

The rearrangement links TRBV5-1 to TRBJ2-1; D is perhaps TRBD2 (6 bases). The V end was cut by 2 bases, the J end by 2 bases, with 17 bases between. The CDR3 consists of 17 residues. In germline, CDR1 is SGHRS, CDR2 YFSETQ. Here the CDR3 reads CASSFLGGPDAYNEQFF. The DNA of the CDR3 is TGCGCCAGCAGCTTTCTCGGGGGACCAGACGCCTACAATGAGCAGTTCTTC.

The rearrangement links TRBV6-1 to TRBJ1-6, with D possibly being TRBD1 (5 bases). Germline CDR1 is MNHNS and CDR2 is SASEGT. With 0 bases removed from V and 7 bases from J, the gap between germline ends came to 13 bases. This CDR3 is 16 amino acids long. CDR3 amino acids: CASSEAGDHYNSPLHF. CDR3 DNA sequence: TGTGCCAGCAGTGAAGCGGGGGACCATTACAATTCACCCCTCCACTTT.

This chain connects TRBV4-2 to TRBJ1-1; 8 bases are shared with TRBD1. The CDR3 runs 15 residues. Germline trimming cut 1 base from V and 4 bases from J; bases unmatched to any gene: 5. CDR1 LGHNA and CDR2 YNFKEQ come from the germline V gene. The CDR3 DNA sequence: TGTGCCAGCAGCCAAGCGCAGGGGGCTGGCACTGAAGCTTTCTTT. This codes for CASSQAQGAGTEAFF.

The gene calls are TRBV4-2 and TRBJ1-5; D is possibly TRBD1 (6 bases). The CDR3 contains 14 residues. Between the trimmed V and J ends, which lost 3 bases and 7 bases, there was a span of 13 bases. Germline V gene lookup returns CDR1 LGHNA and CDR2 YNFKEQ. The CDR3 DNA is TGTGCCAGCAGCCAGTTCGGGGGGGCCCAGCCCCAGCATTTT. As protein: CASSQFGGAQPQHF.

The rearrangement uses TRBV2 and TRBJ2-7; 9 bases fit TRBD2. Germline CDR1 and CDR2: SNHLY and FYNNEI. The CDR3 is 13 residues long. V dropped 2 bases and J dropped 7; count of bases not matched to a gene: 3. The CDR3 protein is CASSELAGLEQYF. CDR3 sequence (DNA): TGTGCCAGCAGTGAACTAGCGGGGTTAGAGCAGTACTTC.

Here the CDR3 reads CASSLYRGRYSNQPQHF. DNA for the CDR3: TGTGCCAGTAGTCTATACAGGGGCCGTTATAGCAATCAGCCCCAGCATTTT. The rearrangement uses TRBV19 and TRBJ1-5; 7 positions match TRBD1. V lost 5 bases and J lost 0; bases outside the gene matches: 10. The CDR3 is 17 residues long. Germline V gives CDR1 LNHDA, CDR2 SQIVND (reference sequence).

V is TRBV6-1 and J is TRBJ2-3; D may be TRBD1 (6 bases). Trimming took 2 bases from V and 5 from J, leaving 8 bases between them. Germline CDR1 reads MNHNS; CDR2 reads SASEGT. The length of the CDR3 is 13 residues. The CDR3 DNA follows: TGTGCCAGCAGTGAACAGGGGATAGATACGCAGTATTTT. It yields the protein CASSEQGIDTQYF.

V usage is TRBV15 and J usage is TRBJ2-2; possible D gene TRBD1, 6 bases. Between the trimmed V and J ends, which lost 3 bases and 2 bases, there was a span of 10 bases. The germline V gene encodes CDR1 LNHNV and CDR2 YYDKDF (reference sequence). The CDR3 length is 15 residues. As DNA, the CDR3 is TGTGCCACCAGCAGGGCACAGGGAAACACCGGGGAGCTGTTTTTT. Its translation is CATSRAQGNTGELFF.

The chain joins TRBV7-9 to TRBJ1-1, with a weak D call TRBD1 (5 bases). This CDR3 is built from 14 residues. V gave up 2 bases and J gave up 7 bases, with 14 bases separating them. The germline CDR1 and CDR2 sequences are SEHNR and FQNEAQ (reference sequence). Written as DNA, the CDR3 is TGTGCCAGCAGCTTATTCGATACAGGCGGTGAAGCTTTCTTT. It yields the protein CASSLFDTGGEAFF. The entire variable domain, with the rest obtained from reference TRBV7-9 and TRBJ1-1, is as follows: DTGVSQNPRHKITKRGQNVTFRCDPISEHNRLYWYRQTLGQGPEFLTYFQNEAQLEKSRLLSDRFSAERPKGSFSTLEIQRTEQGDSAMYLCASSLFDTGGEAFFGQGTRLTVV.

The chain employs TRBV27 and TRBJ2-1, with a weak D call TRBD1 (6 bases). V lost 5 bases and J 6 bases, leaving 14 bases between the germline ends. Germline CDR1 reads MNHEY; CDR2 reads SMNVEV (reference sequence). The CDR3 contains 14 residues. This chain's CDR3 is CASSRRDKGNEQFF. In DNA form, the CDR3 reads TGTGCCAGCAGTCGCCGGGACAAAGGCAATGAGCAGTTCTTC.

The J gene is TRBJ1-3, the V gene TRBV5-1; D uncertain. Germline V gives CDR1 SGHRS, CDR2 YFSETQ. The V end was cut by 3 bases, the J end by 3 bases, with 13 bases between. There are 15 residues in the CDR3. CDR3 sequence reads: CASSSSGANGNTIYF. As DNA, the CDR3 is TGCGCCAGCAGCTCCTCAGGAGCTAATGGAAACACCATATATTTT.

The chain joins TRBV2 to TRBJ2-2; 7 nucleotides agree with TRBD1. The germline CDR1 and CDR2 sequences are SNHLY and FYNNEI. The V segment lost 10 bases and the J segment 8 bases; nucleotides outside the gene matches: 10. The CDR3 consists of 13 residues. Here the CDR3 reads CATRPTGSGELFF. The DNA for the CDR3 is TGTGCCACCCGCCCGACAGGGTCGGGGGAGCTGTTTTTT.

The chain joins TRBV7-8 to TRBJ1-1, with D possibly being TRBD1 (6 bases). Germline V gene lookup returns CDR1 SGHVS and CDR2 FQNEAQ. Trimming left V 5 bases short and J 0 bases short, with 25 bases between. CDR3 length: 19 amino acids. The CDR3 coding sequence is TGTGCCAGCAGCCCCTACCCTGGGGGCTACCGTCCCATGAACACTGAAGCTTTCTTT. This sequence encodes CASSPYPGGYRPMNTEAFF.

This chain joins TRBV19 and TRBJ2-5; no clear D. V was shortened by 3 bases and J by 5 bases, with 16 bases between the two germline ends. Germline loops: CDR1 LNHDA, CDR2 SQIVND (reference sequence). This CDR3 comprises 15 residues. CDR3: CASSMTGPRRETQYF. The DNA for the CDR3 is TGTGCCAGTAGTATGACTGGACCTAGGCGGGAGACCCAGTACTTC.

In its sample, this clone was seen once. This sequence joins TRBV9 and TRBJ2-7, with 8 bases matching TRBD2. Germline V gene lookup returns CDR1 SGDLS and CDR2 YYNGEE. J lost 3 bases, V lost 2 bases, and 4 bases had no gene match. This CDR3 has 14 amino acids. The CDR3, as DNA: TGTGCCAGCAGCGTTGGACGGGAGGGCTACGAGCAGTACTTC. Amino acids: CASSVGREGYEQYF. Full variable domain (remainder filled in from reference TRBV9 and TRBJ2-7): DSGVTQTPKHLITATGQRVTLRCSPRSGDLSVYWYQQSLDQGLQFLIQYYNGEERAKGNILERFSAQQFPDLHSELNLSSLELGDSALYFCASSVGREGYEQYFGPGTRLTVT.

J is TRBJ1-5 and V is TRBV29-1, with TRBD1 matching over 9 bases. The ends lost 5 bases at V and 7 bases at J; junction bases unmatched: 6. Germline V CDR1 and CDR2: SQVTM, ANQGSEA. The CDR3 is 13 amino acids. The CDR3 reads CSVTGGTGQPQHF. The CDR3 DNA reads TGCAGCGTTACAGGGGGCACAGGACAGCCCCAGCATTTT.

This chain uses TRBV12-5 with TRBJ2-7; 10 positions agree with TRBD1. From germline, CDR1 is LGHNT and CDR2 FRNRAP. Losses at the gene ends were 6 bases for V and 4 bases for J; bases not matched to a gene: 6. This CDR3 contains 14 residues. CDR3 sequence: CASGLEGQGYEQYF. CDR3 coding DNA: TGTGCTAGTGGCCTGGAGGGACAGGGGTACGAGCAGTACTTC.

V usage is TRBV9 and J usage is TRBJ2-7; the D is unclear. Trimming removed 0 bases from V and 2 bases from J, with 9 bases in between. The CDR3 has 14 amino acids. CDR1 and CDR2 (germline): SGDLS, YYNGEE. The CDR3: CASSVVPGTYEQYF. CDR3 coding DNA: TGTGCCAGCAGCGTAGTCCCTGGGACCTACGAGCAGTACTTC.

This rearrangement joins TRBV4-1 to TRBJ1-2; D uncertain. This CDR3 has 13 residues. Per germline, CDR1 MGHRA and CDR2 YSYEKL. V gave up 2 bases and J gave up 8 bases, with 12 bases separating them. In nucleotides, the CDR3 is TGCGCCAGCAGCCAAACCCTGACAAACGGCTACACCTTC. As protein: CASSQTLTNGYTF.

This chain joins TRBV10-3 and TRBJ2-3; D remains unclear. In germline, CDR1 is ENHRY, CDR2 SYGVKD. The CDR3 runs to 17 residues. The V gene lost 4 bases and the J gene lost 1 base, with 18 bases spanning the gap. CDR3 coding DNA: TGTGCCATCAGTGGGCGTTTGTCTACCCAGCGCACAGATACGCAGTATTTT. This encodes CAISGRLSTQRTDTQYF.

This chain uses TRBV7-9 with TRBJ1-4; D may be TRBD1 (6 bases). This CDR3 is built from 14 residues. Germline V gives CDR1 SEHNR, CDR2 FQNEAQ (reference sequence). V gave up 1 base and J gave up 4 bases, with 7 bases separating them. CDR3 nucleotides: TGTGCCAGCAGCTTAGTCAGGGGTAATGAAAAACTGTTTTTT. This codes for CASSLVRGNEKLFF.

V gene TRBV6-5 combines with J gene TRBJ1-1, with TRBD1 matching 7 bases. This CDR3 comprises 14 residues. V lost 10 bases, J lost 1 base, and 9 bases stayed unmatched. Germline V gives CDR1 MNHEY, CDR2 SVGAGI. CDR3 bases: TGTGCCATCCAAGAACAGGGGAAGAACACTGAAGCTTTCTTT. Translated: CAIQEQGKNTEAFF.

The chain recombines TRBV5-1 with TRBJ1-5; D unclear. CDR1 and CDR2 (germline): SGHRS, YFSETQ. V was shortened by 2 bases and J by 5 bases, with 8 bases between the two germline ends. This CDR3 is 13 amino acids long. The CDR3: CASSFSVDQPQHF. CDR3 in DNA: TGCGCCAGCAGCTTCAGCGTGGATCAGCCCCAGCATTTT.